This TCR beta chain was retrieved from a study of vaccination and CD4 T cells after COVID-19. Of note for this clonotype: As yet, its antigen is unknown.

Treatment in this sample: roughly nine-day PBMC culture with coronavirus spike peptide pools or control peptides (ViraFEST assay). Any prior SARS-CoV-2 infection was absent in healthy vaccine recipients, as negative nucleocapsid antibodies before and after vaccination showed. Sequencing of DNA taken from cultured CD4+ T cells relied on the Oncomine TCR Beta short-read assay. TCRdb passed the PCR reads through MiXCR, listing each CDR3 protein once. This table has approximately 23,000 distinct CDR3 sequences, about 50% appearing once. Notes on the study in general: The study found median SARS-CoV-2-reactive clonotypes rising from around 20 to 38, not significantly.

The V end lost 4 bases, the J end lost 6 bases, and 13 bases lay between the germline ends. The CDR3 contains 13 residues. CDR1 and CDR2 (germline): MNHEY, SVGAGI. This chain connects TRBV6-5 to TRBJ2-7; perhaps D is TRBD1 or TRBD2 (5 bases each). The clonotype was recovered from a human donor who received a COVID-19 vaccine. Material: CD4+ T cells from blood, cultured in vitro, obtained before SARS-CoV-2 vaccination. CDR3 DNA: TGTGCCAGCAGTTTCGGGGCGAACTCCGAGCAGTACTTC. Translated, it gives CASSFGANSEQYF.